Listed below are T cell receptor beta chains from one sample, sequenced in a study of shared clonotypes between healthy human individuals. TCRdb's table, derived via immunoSEQ multiplex PCR, lists solely in-frame clones and lacks some. The table includes hundreds of thousands of clones, about 95% detected once. The sample was naive CD8+ T cells sorted from blood. The receptors come from a woman aged 30 to 39 in good health. Each CDR3 is given with its conserved first and last residue. Fields, in order: D gene, clone size, J gene, V gene, CDR3 DNA, CDR3 protein. The D gene is left open where the match is weak. Size is omitted from some rows. Given values are once, few, many or a class for expanded clones.

D: -; size: -; J: TRBJ2-1; V: TRBV18; DNA: TGTGCCAGCTCACCGAGCGAGGCGGGGTACAATGAGCAGTTCTTC; CDR3: CASSPSEAGYNEQFF
D: TRBD2; size: -; J: TRBJ2-7; V: TRBV27; DNA: TGTGCCAGCAACTACGATCCGGGACTAGCGATATCCTACGAGCAGTACTTC; CDR3: CASNYDPGLAISYEQYF
D: TRBD1; size: once; J: TRBJ1-2; V: TRBV5-1; DNA: TGCGCCAGCAGCGAGGGACAGGGTTATGGCTACACCTTC; CDR3: CASSEGQGYGYTF
D: -; size: -; J: TRBJ1-2; V: TRBV13; DNA: TGTGCCAGCAGTACGGGCCGGGCCTCGGGAGGCTACACCTTC; CDR3: CASSTGRASGGYTF
D: -; size: -; J: TRBJ2-3; V: TRBV4-1; DNA: TGCGCCAGCAGCCAGGCGGGACAGATCAATACGCAGTATTTT; CDR3: CASSQAGQINTQYF
D: -; size: -; J: TRBJ1-4; V: TRBV6-5; DNA: TGTGCCAGCAGTACGGACCCGGCGAGGGAAAAACTGTTTTTT; CDR3: CASSTDPAREKLFF
D: TRBD1; size: -; J: TRBJ2-1; V: TRBV4-1; DNA: TGCGCCAGCAGCCGGACAGGGTATGAGCAGTTCTTC; CDR3: CASSRTGYEQFF
D: -; size: once; J: TRBJ1-3; V: TRBV27; DNA: TGTGCCAGCAGTTCTACAGGGATGTCTGGAAACACCATATATTTT; CDR3: CASSSTGMSGNTIYF
D: TRBD2; size: -; J: TRBJ2-7; V: TRBV4-1; DNA: TGCGCCAGCAGCCCGGGGACTAGCGGGCCCTACGAGCAGTACTTC; CDR3: CASSPGTSGPYEQYF
D: -; size: -; J: TRBJ2-7; V: TRBV27; DNA: TGTGCCAGCCGTGAGCAGGCTAGCAGCTACGAGCAGTACTTC; CDR3: CASREQASSYEQYF
D: TRBD2; size: -; J: TRBJ2-7; V: TRBV5-6; DNA: TGTGCCAGCAGCTTGGCAGGCCTAGCGGCCTACGAGCAGTACTTC; CDR3: CASSLAGLAAYEQYF
D: -; size: -; J: TRBJ2-3; V: TRBV9; DNA: TGTGCCAGCAGCGTAGCGGGGGGCTCAGATACGCAGTATTTT; CDR3: CASSVAGGSDTQYF
D: TRBD2; size: -; J: TRBJ2-1; V: TRBV4-1; DNA: TGCGCCAGCAGCCAGGGGACTAGCGGGAGTAGTGAGCAGTTCTTC; CDR3: CASSQGTSGSSEQFF
D: -; size: -; J: TRBJ1-4; V: TRBV5-1; DNA: TGCGCCAGCAGCTCCGAAGGGGGGGGTGAAAAACTGTTTTTT; CDR3: CASSSEGGGEKLFF
D: -; size: -; J: TRBJ2-1; V: TRBV19; DNA: TGTGCCAGTACGAGGACCCATCCCCTCAATGAGCAGTTCTTC; CDR3: CASTRTHPLNEQFF
D: TRBD2; size: -; J: TRBJ2-5; V: TRBV27; DNA: TGTGCCAGCAGTTTAAGACTAGCGGGATCAGAGACCCAGTACTTC; CDR3: CASSLRLAGSETQYF
D: TRBD1; size: -; J: TRBJ1-6; V: TRBV6-1; DNA: TGTGCCAGCAGTGAGGACAGGGGGATAAATTCACCCCTCCACTTT; CDR3: CASSEDRGINSPLHF
D: -; size: -; J: TRBJ2-7; V: TRBV7-9; DNA: TGTGCCAGCAGCGCGGGCAGGGGTGTCTACGAGCAGTACTTC; CDR3: CASSAGRGVYEQYF
D: TRBD1; size: -; J: TRBJ1-4; V: TRBV6-4; DNA: TGTGCCAGCAGTGACAGGACAGGAGAGCAGAAAGGCCAAAATGAAAAACTGTTTTTT; CDR3: CASSDRTGEQKGQNEKLFF
D: TRBD2; size: -; J: TRBJ2-1; V: TRBV19; DNA: TGTGCCAGTAGTATAACTAGCGGGGTTTACAATGAGCAGTTCTTC; CDR3: CASSITSGVYNEQFF
D: -; size: once; J: TRBJ2-6; V: TRBV6-5; DNA: TGTGCCAGCGGCCCCGGGGCCAACGTCCTGACTTTC; CDR3: CASGPGANVLTF
D: TRBD1; size: -; J: TRBJ1-1; V: TRBV28; DNA: TGTGCCAGCAGTGCTGACAGGGGTCCTGAAGCTTTCTTT; CDR3: CASSADRGPEAFF
D: -; size: -; J: TRBJ1-2; V: TRBV27; DNA: TGTGCCAGCAGTTTAGGCCCAGGGTTATATGGCTACACCTTC; CDR3: CASSLGPGLYGYTF
D: -; size: -; J: TRBJ1-5; V: TRBV27; DNA: TGTGCCAGCAGTTTCCGGCCCTACCTTTATCAGCCCCAGCATTTT; CDR3: CASSFRPYLYQPQHF
D: TRBD1; size: -; J: TRBJ2-7; V: TRBV9; DNA: TGTGCCAGCAGCGTAGGGGACAGACCGTACGAGCAGTACTTC; CDR3: CASSVGDRPYEQYF
D: -; size: -; J: TRBJ2-7; V: TRBV11-1; DNA: TGTGCCAGCAGGGACCCATGGAGCGAGCAGTACTTC; CDR3: CASRDPWSEQYF
D: TRBD1; size: -; J: TRBJ2-5; V: TRBV13; DNA: TGTGCCAGCAGCCTCCAGGGGGCTTACGGTCAAGAGACCCAGTACTTC; CDR3: CASSLQGAYGQETQYF
D: -; size: -; J: TRBJ1-2; V: TRBV7-9; DNA: TGTGCCAGCAGCTTAGGGACAGATGGCTACACCTTC; CDR3: CASSLGTDGYTF
D: -; size: -; J: TRBJ1-2; V: TRBV7-2; DNA: TGTGCCAGCAGCTTTGAGGGGTTGTGGGATGGCTACACCTTC; CDR3: CASSFEGLWDGYTF
D: TRBD2; size: -; J: TRBJ2-5; V: TRBV5-4; DNA: TGTGCCAGCAGCTTGTCAGGTCTAGCGGGAGGATGGGAGACCCAGTACTTC; CDR3: CASSLSGLAGGWETQYF
D: -; size: -; J: TRBJ2-1; V: TRBV11-3; DNA: TGTGCCAGCAGCTCTCGGACGGACACCTCCTACAATGAGCAGTTCTTC; CDR3: CASSSRTDTSYNEQFF
D: TRBD2; size: -; J: TRBJ2-2; V: TRBV15; DNA: TGTGCCACCAGCACCGTAATGGGACTAGCGGAAACCTTCACCGGGGAGCTGTTTTTT; CDR3: CATSTVMGLAETFTGELFF
D: -; size: once; J: TRBJ2-3; V: TRBV11-3; DNA: TGTGCCAGCAGACAGGGCAGCACAGATACGCAGTATTTT; CDR3: CASRQGSTDTQYF
D: TRBD2; size: -; J: TRBJ2-1; V: TRBV9; DNA: TGTGCCAGCAGCCCAAGACTAGCGGGAGTACTATACAATGAGCAGTTCTTC; CDR3: CASSPRLAGVLYNEQFF
D: -; size: -; J: TRBJ2-7; V: TRBV25-1; DNA: TGTGCCAGCAGTGAATACATAAGCGAGCAGTACTTC; CDR3: CASSEYISEQYF
D: TRBD1; size: once; J: TRBJ2-7; V: TRBV27; DNA: TGTGCCAGCAGTCCTTCCTCTGGACAGGTTTCCTACGAGCAGTACTTC; CDR3: CASSPSSGQVSYEQYF
D: -; size: -; J: TRBJ2-2; V: TRBV7-7; DNA: TGTGCCAGCAGCCCGACATTCCCGAACACCGGGGAGCTGTTTTTT; CDR3: CASSPTFPNTGELFF
D: TRBD1; size: -; J: TRBJ1-4; V: TRBV7-8; DNA: TGTGCCAGCAGCACAGGGGACGGAAGTGAAAAACTGTTTTTT; CDR3: CASSTGDGSEKLFF